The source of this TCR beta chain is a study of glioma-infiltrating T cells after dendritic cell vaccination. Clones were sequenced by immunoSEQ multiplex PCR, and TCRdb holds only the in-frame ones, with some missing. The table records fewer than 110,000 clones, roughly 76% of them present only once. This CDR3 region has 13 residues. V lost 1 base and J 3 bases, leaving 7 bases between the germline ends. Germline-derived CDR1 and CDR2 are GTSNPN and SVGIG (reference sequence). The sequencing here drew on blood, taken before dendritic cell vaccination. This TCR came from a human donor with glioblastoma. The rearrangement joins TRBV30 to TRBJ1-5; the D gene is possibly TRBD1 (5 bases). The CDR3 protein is CAWSEGYNQPQHF. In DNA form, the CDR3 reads TGTGCCTGGAGTGAGGGGTACAATCAGCCCCAGCATTTT.